This T cell receptor (beta chain) was recovered during a study of T cell repertoires in cytomegalovirus infection. Study in general: Based on public TCR beta signatures, there were indications of CMV infection and of a matching HLA type. Study-wide findings and caveats: Cumulative frequency (of public TCR beta family members) identified carriers of CMV plus the relevant HLA. HLA-C-restricted CMV clonotypes gave the most frequent clonotype in two of eight donors.

About this clonotype: Its antigen is undetermined.

TCRdb passed the reads through MiXCR, listing each CDR3 protein once. This sample carries 550,000 to 850,000 distinct CDR3 sequences, about 30% of them seen once, and the ten largest clones take roughly 18%. The CDR3 covers 13 residues. Germline CDR1 MNHEY, CDR2 SMNVEV (reference sequence). V lost 5 bases and J 2 bases, leaving 7 bases between the germline ends. V gene TRBV27 combines with J gene TRBJ2-1; D is undetermined. The material sequenced was cultured PBMCs, taken from culture after CMV antigen stimulation. This sequence originates from a human donor in good health (CMV status not recorded). Some clones in this sample may be carry-over from other donors' samples. CDR3 sequence reads: CASSTTPYNEQFF. The CDR3 DNA sequence: TGTGCCAGCAGTACCACCCCCTACAATGAGCAGTTCTTC.